This T cell receptor beta chain was sequenced in a study of blood T cells in healthy people across ages. There are a few counts of this clonotype. Then a second PCR, running about 6 to 12 cycles, was carried out with a sample-barcoded 5' primer and a J-beta primer mix. TCRdb ran MiXCR on the 5' RACE reads and lists one entry per CDR3 protein. The repertoire has 700,000 or so distinct CDR3 sequences, 40% to 45% of them found once; the top ten carry around 30%. The sequence was collected from a man older than 75 in good health. The sample was blood.

CDR3 protein: CASSEQGQYYEQYF. CDR3 DNA sequence: TGTGCCAGCAGCGAACAGGGGCAATACTACGAGCAGTACTTC. V is TRBV2 and J is TRBJ2-7; TRBD1 aligns across 7 bases. This CDR3 contains 14 residues. V trimming: 6 bases; J trimming: 3 bases; junction bases outside the gene matches: 8. CDR1 and CDR2 (germline): SNHLY, FYNNEI.